Presented here are 15 T cell receptor beta chains from one specimen sequenced in a study of Graves' ophthalmopathy and Graves' hyperthyroidism. Amplification of the TCR beta CDR3 regions used RNA transcripts (as template). After a first-round RT-PCR with HTBI primers, a second-round multiplex PCR was run. TCRdb called the multiplex PCR reads again in MiXCR, with one record for every CDR3 protein. The data show hundreds of thousands of distinct CDR3 sequences, 40% seen once. The source material was peripheral blood. Every receptor here comes from an adult man with Graves' ophthalmopathy.

This clonotype came up many times. V gene TRBV19 combines with J gene TRBJ1-6; 8 bases map to TRBD1. The germline CDR1 and CDR2 sequences are LNHDA and SQIVND (reference sequence). Losses at the gene ends were 5 bases for V and 6 bases for J; bases not matched to a gene: 6. This CDR3 has 15 amino acids. CDR3 amino acids: CASSLGQGGNSPLHF. The CDR3 nucleotides are TGTGCCAGTAGTCTCGGACAGGGAGGTAATTCACCCCTCCACTTT.

This clonotype showed up many times. The chain combines TRBV9 with TRBJ1-1, with D hard to call. The V gene's germline CDR1 is SGDLS and CDR2 YYNGEE. CDR3 length: 14 residues. V was shortened by 0 bases and J by 1 base, with 7 bases between the two germline ends. The CDR3: CASSVGGENTEAFF. The CDR3 DNA reads TGTGCCAGCAGCGTAGGTGGAGAGAACACTGAAGCTTTCTTT.

This clonotype was detected a few times. The rearrangement joins TRBV19 to TRBJ2-5, with unresolved D. This CDR3 spans 15 amino acids. The V end was cut by 5 bases, the J end by 4 bases, with 17 bases between. Germline lookup yields CDR1 LNHDA and CDR2 SQIVND (reference sequence). The CDR3 bases are TGTGCCAGTAGTCAATTTACAGCCATGGGAGAGACCCAGTACTTC. It yields the protein CASSQFTAMGETQYF.

In this sample, this clonotype turned up a few times. The V gene is TRBV7-2, the J gene TRBJ2-2, with D perhaps matching TRBD1 (6 bases). The V end was cut by 8 bases, the J end by 0 bases, with 16 bases between. Germline-derived CDR1 and CDR2 are SGHTA and FQGNSA. This CDR3 has 16 residues. Here the CDR3 reads CASVRAGAPNTGELFF. The CDR3 DNA follows: TGTGCCAGCGTCCGAGCAGGGGCGCCGAACACCGGGGAGCTGTTTTTT.

This clonotype was detected many times. The chain combines TRBV19 with TRBJ2-5; D is possibly TRBD1 (5 bases). Germline assignment: CDR1 LNHDA and CDR2 SQIVND (reference sequence). The CDR3 is 13 amino acids. The V and J ends lost 4 bases and 5 bases respectively, with 11 bases between them. The CDR3: CASSTQGSETQYF. CDR3 in DNA: TGTGCCAGTAGTACCCAGGGCTCGGAGACCCAGTACTTC.

This clonotype has only a few counts. The gene calls are TRBV7-9 and TRBJ2-7; D is tentatively TRBD1 or TRBD2 (5 bases each). Germline CDR1 and CDR2: SEHNR and FQNEAQ (reference sequence). The CDR3 extends over 12 amino acids. V was cut by 10 bases and J by 3 bases, with 13 bases left in between. The CDR3 DNA follows: TGTGCCACCAGGGACCAGAGCTACGAGCAGTACTTC. This sequence encodes CATRDQSYEQYF.

This chain uses TRBV7-3 with TRBJ2-3; no clear D gene. V was trimmed by 4 bases and J by 6 bases, leaving 8 bases between them. CDR1 and CDR2 from the germline V gene are SGHTA and FQGTGA. There are 12 residues in the CDR3. The CDR3 DNA reads as TGTGCCAGCAGCTACATCGAGGATACGCAGTATTTT. Its translation is CASSYIEDTQYF.

This clonotype came up a few times. The missing conserved phenylalanine or tryptophan at the end of this CDR3 makes a read error likely. The chain recombines TRBV10-3 with TRBJ1-5, with D possibly TRBD1 on 5 matching bases. This CDR3 spans 13 amino acids. CDR1 is ENHRY, CDR2 SYGVKD, per germline. Deletions cut 11 bases from V and 1 base from J, with 12 bases between. The CDR3 DNA reads TGTGCCCACGCCAGGGTAAGCAATCAGCCCCAGCATCTT. Encoded protein: CAHARVSNQPQHL.

This clonotype was recorded many times. The chain is built from TRBV7-3 and TRBJ2-5, with 9 bases that match TRBD2. Unmatched junction bases numbered 6, after V lost 2 bases and J lost 2 bases. The CDR3 length is 16 residues. The germline CDR1 and CDR2 sequences are SGHTA and FQGTGA. The CDR3 DNA follows: TGTGCCAGCAGCTTAGGAGTAGCGGGGGATCAAGAGACCCAGTACTTC. Residues: CASSLGVAGDQETQYF.

With respect to this clonotype: Germline and junction disagree at one end, which may indicate a read error. The chain links TRBV10-2 to TRBJ1-5; 10 bases map to TRBD1. The CDR3 runs to 15 residues. The germline CDR1 and CDR2 sequences are WSHSY and SAAADI. The CDR3 reads CASSLGTGVYQPQHF. The CDR3 nucleotides read TGTGCCAGCAGCCTGGGGACAGGGGTTTATCAGCCCCAGCATTTT.

This clonotype has ten or more counts. This chain uses TRBV7-2 with TRBJ2-7, with 7 bases identical to TRBD2. The V gene's germline CDR1 is SGHTA and CDR2 FQGNSA. Trimming at V came to 0 bases and at J to 0 bases, leaving 11 bases not matched to a gene. CDR3 length: 18 amino acids. The CDR3 nucleotides are TGTGCCAGCAGCTTAGCGCGGGTGGGAGCGGGAAGCTCCTACGAGCAGTACTTC. As protein: CASSLARVGAGSSYEQYF.

This clonotype was recorded a few times. The rearrangement joins TRBV25-1 to TRBJ2-2; 8 bases are a match to TRBD1. The germline CDR1 and CDR2 sequences are MGHDK and SYGVNS. Trimming at V came to 6 bases and at J to 0 bases, leaving 9 bases not matched to a gene. This CDR3 has 17 residues. CDR3 in amino acids: CASSVYLQGANTGELFF. The CDR3 region has the DNA TGTGCCAGCAGCGTGTACCTACAGGGGGCGAACACCGGGGAGCTGTTTTTT.

The table lists this clonotype with many counts. The chain uses TRBV19 and TRBJ2-7; D is ambiguous. V shed 9 bases and J shed 3 bases, with 15 bases lying between them. Germline V gene data show CDR1 as LNHDA and CDR2 as SQIVND (reference sequence). This CDR3 has 13 residues. CDR3: CASKASDRYEQYF. For the CDR3, the DNA is TGTGCCAGCAAAGCGTCCGACCGCTACGAGCAGTACTTC.

This chain uses TRBV25-1 with TRBJ1-1, with 8 positions matching TRBD1. CDR3 length: 16 residues. Germline-derived CDR1 and CDR2 are MGHDK and SYGVNS. V trimming: 2 bases; J trimming: 4 bases; junction bases outside the gene matches: 9. CDR3 DNA: TGTGCCAGCAGTGAAGCGTCACCCGGACAGGGCACTGAAGCTTTCTTT. Amino acids: CASSEASPGQGTEAFF. Full variable domain (remainder filled in from reference TRBV25-1 and TRBJ1-1): EADIYQTPRYLVIGTGKKITLECSQTMGHDKMYWYQQDPGMELHLIHYSYGVNSTEKGDLSSESTVSRIRTEHFPLTLESARPSHTSQYLCASSEASPGQGTEAFFGQGTRLTVV.

The V call is TRBV20-1, the J call TRBJ1-5; D perhaps matches TRBD1 (6 bases). V shed 6 bases and J shed 3 bases, with 15 bases lying between them. Germline CDR1 is DFQATT and CDR2 is SNEGSKA (reference sequence). This CDR3 region has 14 residues. The CDR3 DNA is TGCAGTGCCATGGGGGGGGCGAACAATCAGCCCCAGCATTTT. Its protein product is CSAMGGANNQPQHF.